These T cell receptor beta chains were read from a single sample in a study of blood T cells in healthy people across ages. TCRdb re-called the 5' RACE reads with MiXCR, one entry per CDR3 protein. This repertoire shows about 780,000 distinct CDR3 sequences, approximately 67% found once; its top ten account for approximately 30%. What was sequenced was blood. The receptors originated from a man aged 25-45 years in good health. CDR3s include the opening cysteine and the closing phenylalanine or tryptophan. Fields, in order: D gene, J gene, clone size, V gene, CDR3 protein, CDR3 DNA. The D gene is left open where the match is weak. Some rows have no size entry. The others give once, few or many, or a class for an expanded clone.

D gene: .
J gene: TRBJ2-7
clone size: few
V gene: TRBV12-3/TRBV12-4
CDR3 protein: CASSFLGITGEQYF
CDR3 DNA: TGTGCCAGCAGTTTTCTCGGGATAACCGGCGAGCAGTACTTC

D gene: .
J gene: TRBJ1-6
clone size: .
V gene: TRBV4-2
CDR3 protein: CASSLGRNNSPLHF
CDR3 DNA: TGTGCCAGCAGCCTGGGACGGAATAATTCACCCCTCCACTTT

D gene: .
J gene: TRBJ2-1
clone size: .
V gene: TRBV7-2
CDR3 protein: CASSPDSGARYNEQFF
CDR3 DNA: TGTGCCAGCAGCCCTGACTCAGGGGCGCGCTACAATGAGCAGTTCTTC

D gene: TRBD1
J gene: TRBJ2-6
clone size: .
V gene: TRBV2
CDR3 protein: CASSEGTGFPFLTF
CDR3 DNA: TGTGCCAGCAGTGAAGGGACAGGATTCCCCTTCCTGACTTTC

D gene: .
J gene: TRBJ2-5
clone size: .
V gene: TRBV4-3
CDR3 protein: CASSQEVGGAETQYF
CDR3 DNA: TGCGCCAGCAGCCAAGAGGTCGGGGGCGCGGAGACCCAGTACTTC

D gene: .
J gene: TRBJ2-4
clone size: .
V gene: TRBV7-2
CDR3 protein: CASSLGPGGGNIQYF
CDR3 DNA: TGTGCCAGCAGCTTAGGCCCCGGAGGGGGGAACATTCAGTACTTC

D gene: TRBD1
J gene: TRBJ2-7
clone size: .
V gene: TRBV2
CDR3 protein: CASTERGQGIYEQYF
CDR3 DNA: TGTGCCAGCACCGAGAGGGGACAGGGGATTTACGAGCAGTACTTC

D gene: .
J gene: TRBJ2-5
clone size: .
V gene: TRBV20-1
CDR3 protein: CSARGQVATETQYF
CDR3 DNA: TGCAGTGCTAGAGGGCAGGTGGCAACGGAGACCCAGTACTTC

D gene: TRBD2
J gene: TRBJ2-3
clone size: .
V gene: TRBV20-1
CDR3 protein: CSAPGTSGLIDTQYF
CDR3 DNA: TGCAGTGCTCCGGGGACTAGCGGGTTAATTGATACGCAGTATTTT

D gene: .
J gene: TRBJ2-6
clone size: few
V gene: TRBV7-2
CDR3 protein: CASSRGQPFFSGANVLTF
CDR3 DNA: TGTGCCAGCAGTCGCGGACAACCGTTTTTTAGTGGGGCCAACGTCCTGACTTTC

D gene: .
J gene: TRBJ2-7
clone size: .
V gene: TRBV5-1
CDR3 protein: CASSFNLYEQYF
CDR3 DNA: TGCGCCAGCAGCTTTAACCTCTACGAGCAGTACTTC

D gene: TRBD2
J gene: TRBJ2-1
clone size: .
V gene: TRBV9
CDR3 protein: CASSKGLAGSSYNEQFF
CDR3 DNA: TGTGCCAGCAGCAAAGGACTAGCGGGCAGCTCCTACAATGAGCAGTTCTTC

D gene: .
J gene: TRBJ1-1
clone size: .
V gene: TRBV20-1
CDR3 protein: CSARETVSEAFF
CDR3 DNA: TGCAGTGCTAGAGAGACAGTTTCTGAAGCTTTCTTT

D gene: .
J gene: TRBJ1-2
clone size: few
V gene: TRBV4-2
CDR3 protein: CASSQESRVFGGYTF
CDR3 DNA: TGTGCCAGCAGCCAGGAGAGCAGGGTTTTTGGAGGCTACACCTTC

D gene: .
J gene: TRBJ1-5
clone size: .
V gene: TRBV5-5
CDR3 protein: CASSPSGPQPQHF
CDR3 DNA: TGTGCCAGCAGCCCCTCAGGGCCACAACCCCAGCATTTT

D gene: .
J gene: TRBJ1-4
clone size: .
V gene: TRBV15
CDR3 protein: CATSSLSPGNEKLFF
CDR3 DNA: TGTGCCACCAGCAGCCTAAGCCCGGGGAATGAAAAACTGTTTTTT

D gene: .
J gene: TRBJ1-4
clone size: few
V gene: TRBV4-3
CDR3 protein: CASSQDQTRGTRNEKLFF
CDR3 DNA: TGCGCCAGCAGCCAAGATCAAACGAGAGGGACAAGGAATGAAAAACTGTTTTTT

D gene: .
J gene: TRBJ2-1
clone size: .
V gene: TRBV4-2
CDR3 protein: CASSPVQGGALDEQFF
CDR3 DNA: TGTGCCAGCAGCCCCGTTCAAGGGGGGGCCCTCGATGAGCAGTTCTTC

D gene: TRBD2
J gene: TRBJ2-1
clone size: .
V gene: TRBV2
CDR3 protein: CASSQTSSGSGLGSYNEQFF
CDR3 DNA: TGTGCCAGCAGCCAAACCTCTAGCGGGAGTGGTCTGGGGTCCTACAATGAGCAGTTCTTC

D gene: .
J gene: TRBJ2-7
clone size: few
V gene: TRBV12-3/TRBV12-4
CDR3 protein: CASSYSPAYEQYF
CDR3 DNA: TGTGCCAGCAGTTACTCGCCCGCCTACGAGCAGTACTTC

D gene: .
J gene: TRBJ2-7
clone size: .
V gene: TRBV6-6
CDR3 protein: CASSPRDWDYEQYF
CDR3 DNA: TGTGCCAGCAGCCCCCGGGACTGGGACTACGAGCAGTACTTC

D gene: .
J gene: TRBJ2-3
clone size: .
V gene: TRBV12-3/TRBV12-4
CDR3 protein: CASSPESLETDTQYF
CDR3 DNA: TGTGCCAGCAGTCCGGAATCCCTAGAGACAGATACGCAGTATTTT

D gene: .
J gene: TRBJ2-7
clone size: .
V gene: TRBV7-9
CDR3 protein: CASSSEGGSYEQYF
CDR3 DNA: TGTGCCAGCAGCTCAGAGGGGGGGTCCTACGAGCAGTACTTC

D gene: TRBD1
J gene: TRBJ1-5
clone size: .
V gene: TRBV5-1
CDR3 protein: CASSPGTGGDQPQHF
CDR3 DNA: TGCGCCAGCAGCCCGGGGACAGGGGGCGATCAGCCCCAGCATTTT

D gene: TRBD1
J gene: TRBJ2-7
clone size: .
V gene: TRBV11-1
CDR3 protein: CASSLPAGTATYEQYF
CDR3 DNA: TGTGCCAGCAGTCTACCCGCCGGGACAGCTACCTACGAGCAGTACTTC

D gene: .
J gene: TRBJ2-5
clone size: .
V gene: TRBV7-3
CDR3 protein: CASSSSEERQYF
CDR3 DNA: TGTGCCAGCAGCTCCTCGGAGGAGAGGCAGTACTTC